The 32 T cell receptor beta chains below were found in one sample sequenced in a study of T cells after yellow fever vaccination. TCRdb reanalysed the 5' RACE reads using MiXCR and keeps one entry per CDR3 protein. Of under 250,000 distinct CDR3 sequences in the sample, roughly 3% were seen once. Sequenced material: CD4+ T cells sorted from PBMCs, taken 10 days after the yellow fever booster vaccination. Receptors originate from a man aged 18 to 35 who received the YFV17D yellow fever vaccine.

Of note for this clonotype: Relative to the germline gene, one junction end is altered; a read error may explain this. The CDR3 sequence is CASSIDQGRIDTQYF. The CDR3 DNA sequence: TGTGCCAGCAGCATAGACCAGGGGCGCATAGATACGCAGTATTTT. This rearrangement joins TRBV11-3 to TRBJ2-3; a weak D match, TRBD1 (6 bases). The CDR3 runs 15 residues. Germline CDR1 SGHNT, CDR2 YENEEA.

The chain combines TRBV10-3 with TRBJ2-3; TRBD2 aligns across 7 bases. After removal of 6 bases from V and 2 bases from J, the junction contained 8 bases not matched to a gene. The CDR3 is 15 amino acids. Germline V gene data show CDR1 as ENHRY and CDR2 as SYGVKD. The CDR3: CAISPRAGITDTQYF. In DNA form, the CDR3 reads TGTGCCATCAGCCCCCGAGCGGGGATCACAGATACGCAGTATTTT.

There are many counts of this clonotype. The chain is built from TRBV9 and TRBJ1-1; D unresolved. The CDR3 length is 16 residues. V was pared by 4 bases and J by 8 bases, with 24 bases between. Germline V lookup: CDR1 SGDLS, CDR2 YYNGEE. The chain's CDR3 is CASSPYPDVLTGEAFF. CDR3 coding DNA: TGTGCCAGCAGCCCTTACCCGGACGTCCTGACTGGAGAAGCTTTCTTT.

There are many counts of this clonotype. The V call is TRBV7-8, the J call TRBJ2-2; D gene uncertain. Trimming took off 0 bases at V and 1 base at J, with 6 bases between the two ends. Looked up from germline, CDR1 is SGHVS and CDR2 is FQNEAQ. The CDR3 length is 15 residues. CDR3 in amino acids: CASSLALLNTGELFF. CDR3 bases: TGTGCCAGCAGCTTAGCCCTTCTGAACACCGGGGAGCTGTTTTTT.

In its sample, this clonotype was seen a few times. This chain links TRBV11-2 with TRBJ2-3; D is perhaps TRBD1 (5 bases). The CDR3 is 15 residues long. The germline V gene has CDR1 SGHAT and CDR2 FQNNGV. The ends were cut back, 2 bases at V and 1 base at J, with 10 bases in the middle. The CDR3 sequence is CASSLIGVGTDTQYF. The CDR3 coding sequence is TGTGCCAGCAGCTTAATAGGGGTCGGCACAGATACGCAGTATTTT.

This clonotype was counted a few times. The V and J genes are TRBV20-1 and TRBJ2-7, with D perhaps matching TRBD2 (6 bases). V was shortened by 6 bases and J by 2 bases, with 14 bases between the two germline ends. Germline loops: CDR1 DFQATT, CDR2 SNEGSKA (reference sequence). The CDR3 runs to 13 residues. The CDR3 DNA sequence: TGCAGTGCCTCGGGAGCTACTACCTACGAGCAGTACGTC. This translates into CSASGATTYEQYV.

There are a few counts of this clonotype. The chain recombines TRBV12-3 or TRBV12-4 with TRBJ1-4, with D perhaps TRBD1 (5 bases). Deletions cut 3 bases from V and 7 bases from J, with 12 bases between. The CDR3 runs 14 residues. CDR3 nucleotides: TGTGCCAGCAGTTTTCAGGGTTTAGGTGAAAAACTGTTTTTT. It is translated as CASSFQGLGEKLFF.

This clonotype was detected ten times or more. The rearrangement links TRBV2 to TRBJ1-3; the D is unclear. CDR1 is SNHLY and CDR2 is FYNNEI in the germline V gene. This CDR3 is built from 17 residues. V was pared by 0 bases and J by 0 bases, with 12 bases between. Written as DNA, the CDR3 is TGTGCCAGCAGTGAAGCGCTCTTCCTACTCTCTGGAAACACCATATATTTT. It translates to CASSEALFLLSGNTIYF.

The CDR3 bases are TGTGCCAGTGCAAGCGGGGGGGGACCCCACGAGACCCAGTACTTC. Its protein product is CASASGGGPHETQYF. The V gene is TRBV6-5, the J gene TRBJ2-5, with TRBD2 matching 10 bases. Germline-derived CDR1 and CDR2 are MNHEY and SVGAGI. Trimming at V came to 9 bases and at J to 5 bases, leaving 12 bases not matched to a gene. The length of the CDR3 is 15 residues.

Of note for this clonotype: This is likely a read error, given that the CDR3 carries no conserved phenylalanine or tryptophan at its end. The DNA is left out, because the CDR3 cannot be placed on it with certainty; the CDR3 is given as TCRdb lists it. The J gene is TRBJ2-1, the V gene TRBV29-1; TRBD1, the table's D call, lacks a check against the DNA. The germline CDR1 and CDR2 sequences are SQVTM and ANQGSEA. Counting both end residues, the CDR3 totals 11 amino acids. The CDR3: CSVVGGGTAIL.

This clonotype was seen a handful of times. J is TRBJ1-1 and V is TRBV7-2, with 8 bases lining up with TRBD1. V was pared by 5 bases and J by 4 bases, with 3 bases of the junction left unmatched. CDR1 is SGHTA and CDR2 is FQGNSA in the germline V gene. The CDR3 covers 13 residues. Here the CDR3 DNA reads TGTGCCAGCAGCATCCAGGGGGCCACTGAAGCTTTCTTT. It specifies CASSIQGATEAFF.

This clonotype was observed at least ten times. The chain is built from TRBV5-1 and TRBJ2-7; 9 bases align to TRBD2. The CDR3 is 17 residues long. Germline-derived CDR1 and CDR2 are SGHRS and YFSETQ. The V and J ends lost 1 base and 1 base, in that order; junction bases with no gene match: 9. CDR3 DNA sequence: TGCGCCAGCAGCTTGTTCGGCCGGCTAGCGGGGTCCTACGAGCAGTACTTC. Amino acid sequence: CASSLFGRLAGSYEQYF.

This clonotype occurred many times. The chain carries TRBV11-2 and TRBJ2-3, with TRBD2 identical over 8 bases. V was clipped by 3 bases and J by 0 bases; unmatched bases: 8. This CDR3 has 17 amino acids. Per germline, CDR1 SGHAT and CDR2 FQNNGV. The CDR3 loop is CASSFAKTGGSTDTQYF. The CDR3 DNA is TGTGCCAGCAGCTTCGCAAAGACGGGAGGGAGCACAGATACGCAGTATTTT. Full variable domain (rest looked up from reference TRBV11-2 and TRBJ2-3): EAGVAQSPRYKIIEKRQSVAFWCNPISGHATLYWYQQILGQGPKLLIQFQNNGVVDDSQLPKDRFSAERLKGVDSTLKIQPAKLEDSAVYLCASSFAKTGGSTDTQYFGPGTRLTVL.

In this sample, this clonotype turned up many times. The chain is built from TRBV5-1 and TRBJ2-5; D not resolved. The CDR3 has 14 amino acids. Trimming took off 7 bases at V and 0 bases at J, with 13 bases between the two ends. The V gene's germline CDR1 is SGHRS and CDR2 YFSETQ. CDR3 DNA sequence: TGCGCCAGCCAAAAAGGGAACAACCAAGAGACCCAGTACTTC. The encoded protein is CASQKGNNQETQYF.

This clonotype was counted many times. The chain has TRBV7-3 and TRBJ2-3; 8 positions match TRBD1. Losses at the gene ends were 2 bases for V and 4 bases for J; bases not matched to a gene: 5. The germline V gene has CDR1 SGHTA and CDR2 FQGTGA. The CDR3 contains 15 residues. The CDR3 reads CASSLQGASSDTQYF. The CDR3 DNA is TGTGCCAGCAGCTTACAGGGGGCGAGCTCAGATACGCAGTATTTT.

In this sample, this clonotype turned up many times. V gene TRBV3-1 combines with J gene TRBJ2-4, with TRBD2 identical over 12 bases. Per germline, CDR1 LGHDT and CDR2 YNNKEL (reference sequence). The length of the CDR3 is 16 residues. Trimming cost V 4 bases and J 0 bases; bases outside gene matches: 1. CDR3 DNA: TGTGCCAGCAGCCCGGGACTAGCGGGAGCCAAAAACATTCAGTACTTC. Its protein is CASSPGLAGAKNIQYF. Variable domain in full (rest from reference TRBV3-1 and TRBJ2-4): DTAVSQTPKYLVTQMGNDKSIKCEQNLGHDTMYWYKQDSKKFLKIMFSYNNKELIINETVPNRFSPKSPDKAHLNLHINSLELGDSAVYFCASSPGLAGAKNIQYFGAGTRLSVL.

This clonotype was detected many times. The rearrangement links TRBV29-1 to TRBJ2-7; no firm D call. This CDR3 comprises 13 residues. V was clipped by 4 bases and J by 5 bases, with 15 bases between them. CDR1 and CDR2 from the germline V gene are SQVTM and ANQGSEA. CDR3 loop: CSVAFQSGHEQYF. The DNA of the CDR3 is TGCAGCGTTGCGTTCCAGTCAGGTCACGAGCAGTACTTC.

The chain carries TRBV2 and TRBJ2-7, with D tentatively TRBD2 (5 bases). V lost 7 bases and J 2 bases, leaving 18 bases between the germline ends. Germline V gene data show CDR1 as SNHLY and CDR2 as FYNNEI. CDR3 length: 15 residues. This chain's CDR3 is CASKLERSTAYEQYV. CDR3 DNA sequence: TGTGCCAGCAAACTAGAGCGGAGCACTGCCTACGAGCAGTACGTC.

This clonotype has more than one count but fewer than ten. The V call is TRBV5-4, the J call TRBJ2-2, with D possibly TRBD2 on 6 matching bases. In germline, CDR1 is SGHNT, CDR2 YYREEE (reference sequence). The CDR3 sequence is 14 residues long. V gave up 3 bases and J gave up 5 bases, with 11 bases separating them. CDR3 sequence (DNA): TGTGCCAGCAGCTCCGGCGGGGAGACCGGGGAGCTGTTTTTT. Translating it yields CASSSGGETGELFF.

This clonotype was seen many times. This chain connects TRBV12-3 or TRBV12-4 to TRBJ1-2; D uncertain. CDR3 length: 12 residues. V lost 6 bases and J lost 7, with 12 bases in between. The CDR3 DNA follows: TGTGCCAGCAGCCATTTTCCCGGTGGCTACACCTTC. It codes for CASSHFPGGYTF.

This clonotype has more than one count but fewer than ten. The chain is built from TRBV20-1 and TRBJ1-6; the D gene is possibly TRBD1 (5 bases). The germline CDR1 and CDR2 sequences are DFQATT and SNEGSKA (reference sequence). This CDR3 region has 18 residues. Trimming removed 3 bases at V and 0 bases at J, with 18 bases between. The CDR3 region is CSARRSRVRSSYNSPLHF. Here the CDR3 DNA reads TGCAGTGCTAGGCGGTCCAGGGTTAGGAGCTCCTATAATTCACCCCTCCACTTT.

This clonotype was counted many times. The chain uses TRBV5-1 and TRBJ1-1; D perhaps matches TRBD1 (6 bases). Trimming shortened V by 0 bases and J by 0 bases, and 12 bases separated the two germline ends. The CDR3 contains 16 residues. Germline values: CDR1 SGHRS, CDR2 YFSETQ. The CDR3 here is CASSLASGQLNTEAFF. CDR3 nucleotides: TGCGCCAGCAGCTTGGCCAGCGGACAGTTGAACACTGAAGCTTTCTTT.

The sample holds a few counts of this clonotype. The chain combines TRBV29-1 with TRBJ1-1; 10 nucleotides line up with TRBD1. The J segment lost 0 bases and the V segment lost 2 bases, leaving 9 bases of the junction unmatched. Germline V gene lookup returns CDR1 SQVTM and CDR2 ANQGSEA. This CDR3 has 17 residues. CDR3 in amino acids: CSVEPTGTGALNTEAFF. CDR3 bases: TGCAGCGTTGAACCTACCGGGACAGGGGCACTGAACACTGAAGCTTTCTTT.

In its sample, this clonotype was seen many times. The chain combines TRBV27 with TRBJ2-7; 8 bases fit TRBD1. With V trimmed by 7 bases and J by 6 bases, 8 bases remained unmatched. The germline gives CDR1 MNHEY, CDR2 SMNVEV (reference sequence). The CDR3 contains 13 residues. CDR3 residues: CASKGTGRREQYF. The CDR3 nucleotides are TGTGCCAGCAAAGGGACAGGCCGCCGCGAGCAGTACTTC.

This clonotype came up many times. This chain joins TRBV5-1 and TRBJ2-1, with 7 bases fitting TRBD1. V gave up 5 bases and J gave up 11 bases; unmatched junction bases: 7. The CDR3 is 12 amino acids. CDR1 is SGHRS and CDR2 is YFSETQ in the germline V gene. This CDR3 is CASRNRGPKQFF. As DNA, the CDR3 is TGCGCCAGCAGGAACAGGGGACCGAAGCAGTTCTTC.

This clonotype occurred many times. CDR3 sequence (DNA): TGTGCCAGCAGAACTAGCGGGGGGAACAATGAGCAGTTCTTC. Its translation is CASRTSGGNNEQFF. The chain has TRBV7-3 and TRBJ2-1, with TRBD2 matching 12 bases. The CDR3 sequence is 14 residues long. V trimming: 6 bases; J trimming: 5 bases; junction bases outside the gene matches: 2. CDR1 is SGHTA, CDR2 FQGTGA, per germline. The whole variable domain, filled in from reference TRBV7-3 and TRBJ2-1, reads GAGVSQTPSNKVTEKGKYVELRCDPISGHTALYWYRQSLGQGPEFLIYFQGTGAADDSGLPNDRFFAVRPEGSVSTLKIQRTERGDSAVYLCASRTSGGNNEQFFGPGTRLTVL.

In this sample, this clonotype turned up many times. The rearrangement uses TRBV6-5 and TRBJ1-4; D might be TRBD1 (6 bases). V was shortened by 6 bases and J by 7 bases, with 15 bases between the two germline ends. CDR1 and CDR2 from the germline V gene are MNHEY and SVGAGI. CDR3 length: 14 residues. The CDR3 coding sequence is TGTGCCAGCAGCTCGGACAGACGGGGTGAAAAACTGTTTTTT. Residues: CASSSDRRGEKLFF.

A few counts support this clonotype. The V gene is TRBV7-9, the J gene TRBJ1-2; 7 bases align to TRBD1. Germline V gene data show CDR1 as SEHNR and CDR2 as FQNEAQ (reference sequence). V gave up 4 bases and J gave up 8 bases; unmatched junction bases: 16. This CDR3 has 16 amino acids. CDR3 nucleotides: TGTGCCAGCAGCTCCCCGTCTACAGGGGTGAGGGACGGCTACACCTTC. Protein: CASSSPSTGVRDGYTF.

Many counts were recorded for this clonotype. This sequence joins TRBV18 and TRBJ2-7, with D possibly matching TRBD1 (6 bases). From germline, CDR1 is KGHSH and CDR2 LQKENI. The ends were cut back, 3 bases at V and 2 bases at J, with 8 bases in the middle. CDR3 size: 13 residues. The CDR3 sequence is CASSPPGAYEQYF. As DNA, the CDR3 is TGTGCCAGCTCACCCCCAGGGGCCTACGAGCAGTACTTC.

The sample holds many counts of this clonotype. The J gene is TRBJ2-6, the V gene TRBV15; D not resolved. The CDR3 runs 15 residues. The V end was cut by 0 bases, the J end by 0 bases, with 3 bases between. CDR1 is LNHNV and CDR2 is YYDKDF in the germline V gene (reference sequence). The CDR3 DNA is TGTGCCACCAGCAGAGATCCCTCTGGGGCCAACGTCCTGACTTTC. Its protein is CATSRDPSGANVLTF.

The table lists this clonotype with many counts. The V gene is TRBV28, the J gene TRBJ1-5; TRBD1 aligns across 7 bases. CDR1 MDHEN and CDR2 SYDVKM come from the germline V gene. The length of the CDR3 is 14 residues. The ends lost 3 bases at V and 4 bases at J; junction bases unmatched: 3. In nucleotides, the CDR3 is TGTGCCAGCAGTTTGGGACAGCGGAATCAGCCCCAGCATTTT. It yields the protein CASSLGQRNQPQHF. The full variable domain, rest sourced from reference TRBV28 and TRBJ1-5, is DVKVTQSSRYLVKRTGEKVFLECVQDMDHENMFWYRQDPGLGLRLIYFSYDVKMKEKGDIPEGYSVSREKKERFSLILESASTNQTSMYLCASSLGQRNQPQHFGDGTRLSIL.

Many counts were recorded for this clonotype. V and J are TRBV7-8 and TRBJ1-5; D is ambiguous. The CDR3 totals 14 residues. In germline, CDR1 is SGHVS, CDR2 FQNEAQ. The V and J ends lost 1 base and 2 bases respectively, with 6 bases between them. In nucleotides, the CDR3 is TGTGCCAGCAGCTTAGTGAACCGCAATCAGCCCCAGCATTTT. It is translated as CASSLVNRNQPQHF.